The 23 T cell receptor beta chains below come from one sample, sequenced in a study of Graves' ophthalmopathy and Graves' hyperthyroidism. RNA transcripts were the template, and TCR beta CDR3 regions were amplified from them. First-round RT-PCR relied on HTBI primers, and a second-round multiplex PCR came next. TCRdb independently ran MiXCR on the multiplex PCR reads; one entry per CDR3 protein. The sample lists about 180,000 distinct CDR3 sequences; 37% were seen once. The sample consisted of peripheral blood. Every receptor here comes from a woman in her 40s with Graves' ophthalmopathy.

This clonotype was observed many times. The chain carries TRBV2 and TRBJ1-4; D unresolved. The germline gives CDR1 SNHLY, CDR2 FYNNEI. This CDR3 has 15 amino acids. With 5 bases removed from V and 4 bases from J, the gap between germline ends came to 14 bases. The CDR3 loop is CASSPRIGINEKLFF. The DNA of the CDR3 is TGTGCCAGCAGTCCCAGAATCGGGATTAATGAAAAACTGTTTTTT.

V gene TRBV12-3 or TRBV12-4 combines with J gene TRBJ1-1; D is uncertain. The V end lost 6 bases, the J end lost 1 base, and 12 bases lay between the germline ends. This CDR3 is 14 amino acids long. The CDR3 nucleotides read TGTGCCAGCAGCGCCCTACCACAGAACACTGAAGCTTTCTTT. Its translation is CASSALPQNTEAFF.

The chain joins TRBV12-3 or TRBV12-4 to TRBJ1-1; D may be TRBD1 (6 bases). The CDR3 contains 13 residues. V shed 7 bases and J shed 11 bases, with 20 bases lying between them. The CDR3 sequence is CASNPGGLSVAFF. The CDR3 DNA sequence: TGTGCCAGCAATCCGGGGGGGCTATCGGTTGCTTTCTTT.

This clonotype was counted many times. This chain joins TRBV2 and TRBJ2-7; no clear D gene. The V end was cut by 9 bases, the J end by 4 bases, with 7 bases between. Germline V gives CDR1 SNHLY, CDR2 FYNNEI. This CDR3 spans 10 amino acids. The CDR3 coding sequence is TGTGCCAGTCGAATATACGAGCAGTACTTC. Residues: CASRIYEQYF. The full variable domain, completed using reference TRBV2 and TRBJ2-7, is EPEVTQTPSHQVTQMGQEVILRCVPISNHLYFYWYRQILGQKVEFLVSFYNNEISEKSEIFDDQFSVERPDGSNFTLKIRSTKLEDSAMYFCASRIYEQYFGPGTRLTVT.

This clonotype was recorded at least ten times. The V gene is TRBV6-5, the J gene TRBJ1-1; D call uncertain. V gave up 4 bases and J gave up 8 bases, with 17 bases separating them. Per the germline V gene, CDR1 is MNHEY and CDR2 is SVGAGI. This CDR3 region has 14 residues. DNA of the CDR3: TGTGCCAGCAGTTCTGTCGGTCGAGCGGGGGAAGCTTTCTTT. Encoded protein: CASSSVGRAGEAFF.

The chain uses TRBV12-3 or TRBV12-4 and TRBJ1-2; TRBD1 aligns across 7 bases. The V segment lost 5 bases and the J segment 0 bases; nucleotides outside the gene matches: 9. The CDR3 has 16 residues. CDR3 nucleotide sequence: TGTGCCAGCAGTCGGGACAGCCTAACCTCTAACTATGGCTACACCTTC. It is translated as CASSRDSLTSNYGYTF.

V gene TRBV12-3 or TRBV12-4 combines with J gene TRBJ2-2; D gene uncertain. This CDR3 region has 15 residues. V dropped 2 bases and J dropped 0 bases, with 7 bases sitting between them. The CDR3 sequence: CASSLQAPNTGELFF. CDR3 DNA: TGTGCCAGCAGTTTACAGGCACCGAACACCGGGGAGCTGTTTTTT.

This clonotype has only a few counts. The rearrangement links TRBV11-1 to TRBJ1-1; D not resolved. CDR1 SGHAT and CDR2 FQDESV come from the germline V gene (reference sequence). This CDR3 is 15 amino acids long. The V and J ends lost 5 bases and 10 bases respectively, with 23 bases between them. The CDR3 region has the DNA TGTGCCAGCAGCAATAGTGGGCACGCCACGGTCGGAGCTTTCTTT. Its translation is CASSNSGHATVGAFF.

This clonotype was picked up many times. It may be a read error: a sequence one base away is much more abundant. CDR3 coding DNA: TGTGCCAGCGGGTTGGATAGCTCCTATAATTCACCCCTCCACTTT. This translates into CASGLDSSYNSPLHF. The genes are TRBV6-1 and TRBJ1-6; D not resolved. The CDR3 extends over 15 amino acids. Trimming took off 8 bases at V and 0 bases at J, with 11 bases between the two ends. The germline V gene has CDR1 MNHNS and CDR2 SASEGT.

Ten or more counts support this clonotype. The CDR3 bases are TGTGCCAGCAGTTCCCGCTTGGAGACCCAGTACTTC. It is translated as CASSSRLETQYF. V is TRBV12-3 or TRBV12-4 and J is TRBJ2-5; D gene unclear. There are 12 residues in the CDR3. V was cut by 4 bases and J by 5 bases, with 8 bases left in between.

The sample holds many counts of this clonotype. V is TRBV7-9 and J is TRBJ2-2; a possible D gene is TRBD1 (6 bases). The CDR3 spans 13 residues. Germline lookup yields CDR1 SEHNR and CDR2 FQNEAQ (reference sequence). V lost 11 bases and J lost 2, with 12 bases in between. CDR3 loop: CAGTGINTGELFF. In DNA form, the CDR3 reads TGTGCCGGCACAGGGATAAACACCGGGGAGCTGTTTTTT. The full variable domain, completed using reference TRBV7-9 and TRBJ2-2, is DTGVSQNPRHKITKRGQNVTFRCDPISEHNRLYWYRQTLGQGPEFLTYFQNEAQLEKSRLLSDRFSAERPKGSFSTLEIQRTEQGDSAMYLCAGTGINTGELFFGEGSRLTVL.

This clonotype has at least ten counts. The rearrangement joins TRBV11-1 to TRBJ2-5, with a tentative D call TRBD1 (5 bases). Trimming left V 5 bases short and J 5 bases short, with 12 bases between. The CDR3 is made up of 13 amino acids. CDR1 is SGHAT, CDR2 FQDESV, per germline (reference sequence). CDR3 protein: CASSEDSRETQYF. The CDR3 DNA reads as TGTGCCAGCAGCGAAGACAGCCGGGAGACCCAGTACTTC.

This clonotype was observed many times. The J gene is TRBJ1-1, the V gene TRBV12-3 or TRBV12-4; no clear D. The CDR3 is 16 residues long. Deletions cut 7 bases from V and 4 bases from J, with 22 bases between. This CDR3 is CASNMLGLGRSTEAFF. DNA for the CDR3: TGTGCCAGCAACATGTTGGGTCTTGGGAGGAGCACTGAAGCTTTCTTT.

The chain employs TRBV12-3 or TRBV12-4 and TRBJ2-5; the D call may be TRBD1 or TRBD2 (5 bases each). V shed 9 bases and J shed 2 bases, with 16 bases lying between them. The CDR3 contains 14 residues. The CDR3 nucleotides read TGTGCCAGGGAGACGGGACCCTTTCAAGAGACCCAGTACTTC. This codes for CARETGPFQETQYF.

This clonotype was seen many times. The chain is built from TRBV6-5 and TRBJ1-5; D is perhaps TRBD1 (6 bases). CDR1 is MNHEY, CDR2 SVGAGI, per germline. The CDR3 spans 14 residues. Trimming left V 2 bases short and J 7 bases short, with 12 bases between. The CDR3 coding sequence is TGTGCCAGCAGTTACGGCAGGGGAAAACAGCCCCAGCATTTT. Translated: CASSYGRGKQPQHF.

This chain uses TRBV6-2 or TRBV6-3 with TRBJ2-2; TRBD2 is a possible D gene (6 bases). The length of the CDR3 is 15 residues. Germline lookup yields CDR1 MNHEY and CDR2 SVGEGT. Between the trimmed V and J ends, which lost 2 bases and 3 bases, there was a span of 10 bases. The CDR3 DNA follows: TGTGCCAGCAGTTACGAGCGGGTCCACACCGGGGAGCTGTTTTTT. Protein: CASSYERVHTGELFF.

This clonotype has a single count. V gene TRBV6-1 combines with J gene TRBJ2-7; 10 bases line up with TRBD1. The CDR3 is 16 residues long. V shed 5 bases and J 2 bases; nucleotides not matched to a gene: 9. The germline V gene encodes CDR1 MNHNS and CDR2 SASEGT. CDR3 residues: CASSPQPGQGTYEQYF. The CDR3 region has the DNA TGTGCCAGCAGTCCTCAACCGGGACAGGGGACCTACGAGCAGTACTTC.

The chain uses TRBV6-1 and TRBJ1-2; 7 bases match TRBD1. The CDR3 has 16 residues. The germline V gene encodes CDR1 MNHNS and CDR2 SASEGT. The V and J ends lost 1 base and 3 bases, in that order; junction bases with no gene match: 8. The CDR3 spells CASSEDPTGFDYGYTF. As DNA, the CDR3 is TGTGCCAGCAGTGAAGATCCGACAGGGTTTGACTATGGCTACACCTTC.

In its sample, this clonotype was seen many times. V usage is TRBV7-2 and J usage is TRBJ2-5; D may be TRBD2 (5 bases). The CDR3 runs to 14 residues. Trimming removed 1 base at V and 3 bases at J, with 9 bases between. Germline V gene sequence: CDR1 SGHTA, CDR2 FQGNSA. Here the CDR3 DNA reads TGTGCCAGCAGCTTAGGGTGGCGGGAAGAGACCCAGTACTTC. Translation gives CASSLGWREETQYF.

The chain recombines TRBV6-1 with TRBJ2-5; 7 bases agree with TRBD1. The CDR3 length is 15 residues. Germline trimming cut 6 bases from V and 0 bases from J; bases unmatched to any gene: 7. CDR1 and CDR2 (germline): MNHNS, SASEGT. As DNA, the CDR3 is TGTGCCAGCAGCTCCCAGGGGGACAACCAAGAGACCCAGTACTTC. Its translation: CASSSQGDNQETQYF.

This clonotype was observed at least ten times. The CDR3 DNA is TGTGCCAGCAGCCAAGCGGACCACACCGGGGAGCTGTTTTTT. It yields the protein CASSQADHTGELFF. The chain is built from TRBV3-1 and TRBJ2-2; D gene unclear. The CDR3 contains 14 residues. Between the trimmed V and J ends, which lost 1 base and 3 bases, there was a span of 6 bases. In germline, CDR1 is LGHDT, CDR2 YNNKEL (reference sequence).

This clonotype was detected many times. This chain connects TRBV5-1 to TRBJ2-5, with D unclear. V was trimmed by 4 bases and J by 3 bases, leaving 13 bases between them. The V gene's germline CDR1 is SGHRS and CDR2 YFSETQ. The CDR3 has 14 amino acids. The CDR3 region has the DNA TGCGCCAGCAGCCCCTCACATCGAAAAGAGACCCAGTACTTC. Translated: CASSPSHRKETQYF.

The V call is TRBV6-5, the J call TRBJ1-2; D is uncertain. Looked up from germline, CDR1 is MNHEY and CDR2 is SVGAGI. Trimming shortened V by 0 bases and J by 5 bases, and 7 bases separated the two germline ends. This CDR3 has 13 residues. The CDR3 DNA sequence: TGTGCCAGCAGTTACTCGGTGCAGTATGGCTACACCTTC. This translates into CASSYSVQYGYTF.